Each of the 2 T cell receptor beta chains below was sequenced from the same sample in a study of blood T cells in healthy people across ages. Primed by a sample-barcoded 5' primer and a J-beta primer mix, a second PCR proceeded for 7 to 11 cycles. One entry per CDR3 protein results from TCRdb running MiXCR on the 5' RACE reads. Here the sample spans fewer than 900,000 distinct CDR3 sequences, about 40% being singletons. Sequenced input: blood. Source of these receptors: a woman in her sixties or seventies in good health.

The J gene is TRBJ1-6, the V gene TRBV29-1; D uncertain. The CDR3 is made up of 17 amino acids. V lost 6 bases, J lost 13 bases, and 31 bases lay in between. Germline loops: CDR1 SQVTM, CDR2 ANQGSEA. The CDR3 DNA reads TGCAGCGTCTACCCCTCCTCTAGGGCCGGAGGCTTTAATCCCCTCCACTTT. Encoded protein: CSVYPSSRAGGFNPLHF. The full variable domain, with the rest looked up from reference TRBV29-1 and TRBJ1-6, is SAVISQKPSRDICQRGTSLTIQCQVDSQVTMMFWYRQQPGQSLTLIATANQGSEATYESGFVIDKFPISRPNLTFSTLTVSNMSPEDSSIYLCSVYPSSRAGGFNPLHFGNGTRLTVT.

The gene calls are TRBV6-5 and TRBJ2-5, with TRBD1 matching over 12 bases. This CDR3 contains 16 residues. J was trimmed by 4 bases and V by 4 bases; bases with no gene match: 7. Germline lookup yields CDR1 MNHEY and CDR2 SVGAGI. The CDR3 coding sequence is TGTGCCAGCAGTTCCCGGGACAGGGGGCGCGGAGAGACCCAGTACTTC. Translating gives CASSSRDRGRGETQYF.